Sequencing of this TCR beta chain was carried out in a study of cytomegalovirus exposure and HLA in healthy donors. This CDR3 has 18 residues. Germline V gene lookup returns CDR1 PRHDT and CDR2 FYEKMQ (reference sequence). J lost 4 bases, V lost 0 bases, and 13 bases had no gene match. PCR was performed using 60 Vbeta and 13 Jbeta primers. Sequencing used immunoSEQ multiplex PCR; TCRdb keeps in-frame clones, though not all of them. This sample yields more than 130,000 clones, of which 60% to 85% are seen a single time; about 2.8% belongs to the top ten. The chain combines TRBV13 with TRBJ2-7, with TRBD2 identical over 9 bases. The sample taken for sequencing was PBMCs. The sequence was obtained from a male donor in good health and CMV-seronegative. The CDR3 reads CASSLGVPLAGGDYEQYF. CDR3 sequence (DNA): TGTGCCAGCAGCTTAGGGGTGCCCCTTGCGGGAGGGGATTACGAGCAGTACTTC.